This T cell receptor beta chain derives from a study of technical replicates of blood from four donors. This clone was observed once. Method: immunoSEQ multiplex PCR; TCRdb's copy keeps in-frame clones and lacks some. Seen here are around 70,000 clones, about 97% observed once, and the top ten hold roughly 0.3%. The CDR3 is made up of 14 amino acids. The germline CDR1 and CDR2 sequences are SGHVS and FNYEAQ. The V gene end was trimmed by 11 bases and the J gene end by 3 bases; junction bases not matched to a gene: 6. This sequence joins TRBV7-6 and TRBJ2-2; 10 positions agree with TRBD1. The sequence came from a human donor in good health. Sequencing was done on a sample of T cells isolated from PBMCs. CDR3 amino acids: CASRGQGYTGELFF. The CDR3, as DNA: TGTGCCTCGAGGGGACAGGGGTACACCGGGGAGCTGTTTTTT. The full variable domain, rest sourced from reference TRBV7-6 and TRBJ2-2, is GAGVSQSPRYKVTKRGQDVALRCDPISGHVSLYWYRQALGQGPEFLTYFNYEAQQDKSGLPNDRFSAERPEGSISTLTIQRTEQRDSAMYRCASRGQGYTGELFFGEGSRLTVL.